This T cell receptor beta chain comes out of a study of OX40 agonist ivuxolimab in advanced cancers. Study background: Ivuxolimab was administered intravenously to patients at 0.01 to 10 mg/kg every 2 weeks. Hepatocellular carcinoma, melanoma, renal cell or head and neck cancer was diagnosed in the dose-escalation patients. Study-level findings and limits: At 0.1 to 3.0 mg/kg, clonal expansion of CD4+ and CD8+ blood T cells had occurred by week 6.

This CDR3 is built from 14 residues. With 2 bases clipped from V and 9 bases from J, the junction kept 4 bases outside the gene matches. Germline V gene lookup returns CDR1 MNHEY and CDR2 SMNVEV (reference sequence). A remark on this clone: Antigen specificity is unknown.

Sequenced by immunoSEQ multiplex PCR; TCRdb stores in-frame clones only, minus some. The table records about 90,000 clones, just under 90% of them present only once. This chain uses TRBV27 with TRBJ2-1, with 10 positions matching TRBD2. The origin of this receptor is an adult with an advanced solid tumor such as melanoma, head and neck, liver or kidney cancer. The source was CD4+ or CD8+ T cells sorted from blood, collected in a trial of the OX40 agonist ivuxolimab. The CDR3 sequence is CASSLLAGVFEQFF. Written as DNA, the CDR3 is TGTGCCAGCAGTTTACTAGCGGGAGTTTTTGAGCAGTTCTTC.